This TCR beta chain stems from a study of blood T cell repertoires in COVID-19. The wider study: Donors in the United States, Italy and Spain gave samples during acute or convalescent COVID-19. T cells, B-cell-depleted T cells, or PBMCs supplied cDNA or gDNA.

This clone showed up just a few times. Original processing methods: Using reference gene primer amplification, nucleated cell counts were estimated. Sequenced by immunoSEQ multiplex PCR; TCRdb stores in-frame clones only, minus some. V and J calls and clone size are as listed in that table; D and trimming were resolved from the DNA. The table includes roughly 190,000 clones, approximately 85% detected once. Sequenced material: peripheral blood. This sequence originates from a woman aged 55-69 years with acute or convalescent COVID-19.

CDR3 in amino acids: CASSQEQGARDTQYF. The CDR3 DNA is TGCGCCAGCAGCCAAGAACAGGGGGCTCGAGATACGCAGTATTTT. The chain joins TRBV4-1 to TRBJ2-3; 9 nucleotides line up with TRBD1. This CDR3 has 15 residues. Per the germline V gene, CDR1 is MGHRA and CDR2 is YSYEKL. Trimming cost V 0 bases and J 5 bases; bases outside gene matches: 3.